Listed here are 8 T cell receptor beta chains from one sample, sequenced in a study of blood T cells in healthy people across ages. A second PCR of 7 to 11 cycles used a sample-barcoded 5' primer and a J-beta primer mix. MiXCR was run by TCRdb on the 5' RACE reads, yielding one entry per CDR3 protein. The sample has some 900,000 distinct CDR3 sequences; around 49% are singletons. Sequencing was done on a sample of blood. These receptors originate from a man aged 30 to 45 in good health.

The sample holds many counts of this clonotype. The chain uses TRBV6-5 and TRBJ2-1, with TRBD2 matching 10 bases. CDR3 length: 15 amino acids. V was pared by 6 bases and J by 2 bases, with 4 bases of the junction left unmatched. Germline V gene data show CDR1 as MNHEY and CDR2 as SVGAGI. The CDR3 region is CASSPSGGAYNEQFF. CDR3 DNA: TGTGCCAGCAGCCCGAGCGGGGGGGCCTACAATGAGCAGTTCTTC.

Only a few counts were recorded for this clonotype. The CDR3 loop is CASSSRYREGGYNEQFF. CDR3 bases: TGCGCCAGCAGCTCGCGATACAGGGAAGGGGGCTACAATGAGCAGTTCTTC. This chain connects TRBV5-1 to TRBJ2-1, with a weak D call TRBD1 (6 bases). Germline CDR1 and CDR2: SGHRS and YFSETQ. V was cut by 3 bases and J by 3 bases, with 19 bases left in between. This CDR3 has 17 residues.

With respect to this clonotype: This may come from a read error, since a much larger clone is one base off. The chain employs TRBV12-3 or TRBV12-4 and TRBJ2-1; D is possibly TRBD1 or TRBD2 (5 bases each). Trimming took off 3 bases at V and 10 bases at J, with 19 bases between the two ends. This CDR3 is built from 15 residues. CDR3: CASSFGAMRSYEQFF. The CDR3 region has the DNA TGTGCCAGCAGTTTCGGGGCGATGCGGTCCTACGAGCAGTTCTTC.

The V call is TRBV30, the J call TRBJ2-1; D perhaps matches TRBD1 (6 bases). The germline CDR1 and CDR2 sequences are GTSNPN and SVGIG (reference sequence). Between the trimmed V and J ends, which lost 3 bases and 6 bases, there was a span of 9 bases. The CDR3 runs to 12 residues. CDR3: CAWSSTGNEQFF. In DNA form, the CDR3 reads TGTGCCTGGAGCTCGACAGGCAATGAGCAGTTCTTC.

As for this clonotype: This clone may be a read error of a much larger clone one base away. The genes are TRBV6-6 and TRBJ1-2; 8 positions agree with TRBD1. V shed 5 bases and J 6 bases; nucleotides not matched to a gene: 8. The CDR3 contains 14 residues. Germline lookup yields CDR1 MNHNY and CDR2 SVGAGI (reference sequence). Here the CDR3 reads CASSPGQVIDGYTF. The CDR3 nucleotides read TGTGCCAGCAGTCCGGGACAGGTCATCGATGGCTACACCTTC.

The chain joins TRBV12-3 or TRBV12-4 to TRBJ2-1; 8 bases agree with TRBD1. The DNA matches TRBJ2-7 better at its end, which makes the J call doubtful. The CDR3 length is 14 residues. Written as DNA, the CDR3 is TGTGCCAGCAGCCGGGACAGGAATTACAATGAGCAGTACTTC. Amino acid sequence: CASSRDRNYNEQYF.

The genes are TRBV2 and TRBJ2-3; a weak D match, TRBD2 (5 bases). Trimming took off 5 bases at V and 4 bases at J, with 16 bases between the two ends. The CDR3 extends over 15 amino acids. Germline V gene data show CDR1 as SNHLY and CDR2 as FYNNEI. In DNA, the CDR3 is TGTGCCAGCAGTCGCTCGGATTCTAGCTCAGATACGCAGTATTTT. It yields the protein CASSRSDSSSDTQYF.

V and J are TRBV15 and TRBJ2-1; D is possibly TRBD2 (6 bases). Trimming left V 4 bases short and J 9 bases short, with 10 bases between. This CDR3 comprises 12 residues. Looked up from germline, CDR1 is LNHNV and CDR2 is YYDKDF (reference sequence). CDR3 coding DNA: TGTGCCACCAGCATCGCGCGGGGTGAGCAGTTCTTC. Its protein is CATSIARGEQFF.